The entry below describes one TCR beta chain. The antigen remains undetermined. This sample is part of a study of cytomegalovirus exposure and HLA in healthy donors. Trimming at V came to 2 bases and at J to 6 bases, leaving 29 bases not matched to a gene. The CDR3 has 24 residues. Germline-derived CDR1 and CDR2 are MNHNS and SASEGT. General study findings and limits: Presence/absence analyses supposed approximately even sequencing depth among donors.

Primers: 60 Vbeta forward and 13 Jbeta reverse. Assay: immunoSEQ multiplex PCR; the TCRdb copy retains only in-frame clones and omits some. The sample lists about 160,000 clones, 65% to 80% seen once, with 7% in the top ten. The sample comprised PBMCs. The rearrangement links TRBV6-1 to TRBJ1-5, with 12 bases that match TRBD1. The receptor comes from a woman aged 40 to 50 in good health and CMV-seropositive. In DNA form, the CDR3 reads TGTGCCAGCAGTGAACCAACCACGCTTCCCGGGACAGGGGGCGAATATACATTATCTCAGCCCCAGCATTTT. Protein sequence: CASSEPTTLPGTGGEYTLSQPQHF.